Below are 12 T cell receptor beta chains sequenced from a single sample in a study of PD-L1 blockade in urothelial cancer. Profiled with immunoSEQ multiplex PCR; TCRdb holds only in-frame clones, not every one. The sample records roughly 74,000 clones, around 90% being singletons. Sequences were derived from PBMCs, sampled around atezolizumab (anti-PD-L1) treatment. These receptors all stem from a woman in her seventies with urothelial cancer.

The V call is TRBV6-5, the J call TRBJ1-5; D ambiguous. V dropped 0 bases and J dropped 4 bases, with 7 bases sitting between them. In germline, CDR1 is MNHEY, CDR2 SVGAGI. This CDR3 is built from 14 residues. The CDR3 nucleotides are TGTGCCAGCAGTTACTCGTCCCCTAATCAGCCCCAGCATTTT. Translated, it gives CASSYSSPNQPQHF.

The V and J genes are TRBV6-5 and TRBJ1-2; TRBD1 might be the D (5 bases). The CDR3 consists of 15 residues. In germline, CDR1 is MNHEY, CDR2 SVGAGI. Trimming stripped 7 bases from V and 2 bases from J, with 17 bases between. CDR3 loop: CASTWSAGQNYGYTF. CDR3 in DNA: TGTGCCAGCACCTGGTCGGCAGGGCAGAACTATGGCTACACCTTC.

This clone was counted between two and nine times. The CDR3: CASSLGQIPEKLFF. Written as DNA, the CDR3 is TGTGCCAGCAGCCTCGGACAGATCCCAGAAAAACTGTTTTTT. This rearrangement joins TRBV11-2 to TRBJ1-4; D is possibly TRBD1 (6 bases). Per the germline V gene, CDR1 is SGHAT and CDR2 is FQNNGV. Trimming took 5 bases from V and 8 from J, leaving 15 bases between them. CDR3 length: 14 amino acids. Looking up the rest from reference TRBV11-2 and TRBJ1-4 gives the full variable domain: EAGVAQSPRYKIIEKRQSVAFWCNPISGHATLYWYQQILGQGPKLLIQFQNNGVVDDSQLPKDRFSAERLKGVDSTLKIQPAKLEDSAVYLCASSLGQIPEKLFFGSGTQLSVL.

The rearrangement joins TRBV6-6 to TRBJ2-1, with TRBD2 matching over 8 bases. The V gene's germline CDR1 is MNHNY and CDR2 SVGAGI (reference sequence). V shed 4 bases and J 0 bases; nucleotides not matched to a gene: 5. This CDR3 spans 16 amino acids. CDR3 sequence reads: CASSSGTSHSYNEQFF. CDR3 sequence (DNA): TGTGCCAGCAGTTCCGGGACTAGTCACTCCTACAATGAGCAGTTCTTC.

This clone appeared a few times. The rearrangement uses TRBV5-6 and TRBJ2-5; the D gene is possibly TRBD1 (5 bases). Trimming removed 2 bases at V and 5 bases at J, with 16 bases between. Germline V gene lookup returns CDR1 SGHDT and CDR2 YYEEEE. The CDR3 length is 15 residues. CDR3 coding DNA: TGTGCCAGCAGCTTTGTTCAGGGTCCTTGGGAGACCCAGTACTTC. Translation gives CASSFVQGPWETQYF.

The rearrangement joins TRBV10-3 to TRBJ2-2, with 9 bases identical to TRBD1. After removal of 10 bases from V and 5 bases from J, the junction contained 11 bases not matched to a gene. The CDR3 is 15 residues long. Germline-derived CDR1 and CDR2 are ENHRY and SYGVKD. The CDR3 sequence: CATGLGQGETGELFF. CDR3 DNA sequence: TGTGCCACTGGCCTGGGACAGGGCGAGACCGGGGAGCTGTTTTTT.

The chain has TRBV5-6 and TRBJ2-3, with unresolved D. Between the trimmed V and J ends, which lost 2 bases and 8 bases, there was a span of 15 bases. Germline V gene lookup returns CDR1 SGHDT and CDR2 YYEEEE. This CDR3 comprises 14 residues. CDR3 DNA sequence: TGTGCCAGCAGCTTAGATTCTAGACTGGGTACGCAGTATTTT. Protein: CASSLDSRLGTQYF.

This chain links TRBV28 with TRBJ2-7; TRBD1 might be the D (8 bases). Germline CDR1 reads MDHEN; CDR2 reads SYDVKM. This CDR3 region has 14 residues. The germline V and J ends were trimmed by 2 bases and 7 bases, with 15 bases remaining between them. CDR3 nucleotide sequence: TGTGCCAGCAGTTTACCCACAGGGGGAGGGGAGCAGTACTTC. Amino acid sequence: CASSLPTGGGEQYF.

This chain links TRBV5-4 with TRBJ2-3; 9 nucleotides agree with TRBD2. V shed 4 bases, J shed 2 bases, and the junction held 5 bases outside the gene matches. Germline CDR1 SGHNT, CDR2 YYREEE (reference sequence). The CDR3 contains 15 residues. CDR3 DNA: TGTGCCAGCAGCAGGGTAGCGGGGGCCACAGATACGCAGTATTTT. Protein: CASSRVAGATDTQYF.

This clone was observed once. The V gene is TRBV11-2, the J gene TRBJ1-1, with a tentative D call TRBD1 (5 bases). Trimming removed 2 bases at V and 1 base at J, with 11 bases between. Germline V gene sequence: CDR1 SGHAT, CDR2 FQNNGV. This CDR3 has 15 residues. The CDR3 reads CASSLTGRENTEAFF. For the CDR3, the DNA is TGTGCCAGCAGCTTAACGGGCAGGGAGAACACTGAAGCTTTCTTT.

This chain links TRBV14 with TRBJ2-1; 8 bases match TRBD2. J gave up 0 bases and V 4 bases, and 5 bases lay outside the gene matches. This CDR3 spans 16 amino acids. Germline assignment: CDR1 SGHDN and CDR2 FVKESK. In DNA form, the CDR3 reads TGTGCCAGCAGCCCCCTAGCGGGCGTCTCCTACAATGAGCAGTTCTTC. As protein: CASSPLAGVSYNEQFF.

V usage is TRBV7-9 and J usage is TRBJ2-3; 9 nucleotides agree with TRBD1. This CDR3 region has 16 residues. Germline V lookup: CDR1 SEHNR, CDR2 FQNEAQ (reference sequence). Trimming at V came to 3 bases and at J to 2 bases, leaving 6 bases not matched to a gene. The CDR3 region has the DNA TGTGCCAGCAGCTTTAGCCTACAGGGGGCCACAGATACGCAGTATTTT. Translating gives CASSFSLQGATDTQYF.